This paragraph reports one T cell receptor (beta chain). These data are taken from a study of glioma-infiltrating T cells after dendritic cell vaccination. This table comes from immunoSEQ multiplex PCR, and its TCRdb copy is limited to in-frame clones, with some not included. The data contain 75,000 to 100,000 clones, approximately 80% of them singletons. Trimming removed 1 base from V and 7 bases from J, with 10 bases in between. The CDR3 is 13 residues long. The germline V gene has CDR1 SGHTA and CDR2 FQGTGA. The sequences come from blood, collected before dendritic cell vaccination. This rearrangement joins TRBV7-3 to TRBJ1-1; no reliable D call. The receptor was isolated from a human donor with glioblastoma. The CDR3 reads CASSLNSRNEAFF. Written as DNA, the CDR3 is TGTGCCAGCAGCTTAAACAGCAGAAATGAAGCTTTCTTT.